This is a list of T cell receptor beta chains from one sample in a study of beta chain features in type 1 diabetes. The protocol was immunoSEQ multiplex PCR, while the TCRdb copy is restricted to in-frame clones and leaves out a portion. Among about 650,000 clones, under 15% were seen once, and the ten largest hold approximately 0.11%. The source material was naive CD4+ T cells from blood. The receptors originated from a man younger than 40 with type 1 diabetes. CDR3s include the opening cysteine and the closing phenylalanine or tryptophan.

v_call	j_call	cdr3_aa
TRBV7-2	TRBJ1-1	CASSLGRMNTEAFF
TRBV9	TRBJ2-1	CASSVVSQNYNEQFF
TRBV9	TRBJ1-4	CASSVQGASEKLFF
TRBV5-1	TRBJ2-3	CASSLAGNTDTQYF
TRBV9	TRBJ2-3	CASSPFDRISTDTQYF
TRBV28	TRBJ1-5	CASSEQGAAQHF
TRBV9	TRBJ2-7	CASSVGVSHEQYF
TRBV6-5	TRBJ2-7	CASSQRQGSYEQYF
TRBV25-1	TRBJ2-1	CASSRTSGKWQFF
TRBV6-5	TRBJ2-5	CASSYMGTQYF
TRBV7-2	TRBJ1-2	CASSLAEGHYGYTF
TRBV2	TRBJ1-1	CASTRDTEAFF
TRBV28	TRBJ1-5	CASLRADRSNQPQHF
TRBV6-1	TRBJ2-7	CASSVFGDGTEQYF
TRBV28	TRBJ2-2	CASSWEQSGELFF
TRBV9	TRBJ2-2	CASSGALTGATGELFF
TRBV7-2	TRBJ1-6	CASSPSSYNSPLHF
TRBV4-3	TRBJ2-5	CASSQGGQPQETQYF
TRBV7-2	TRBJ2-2	CASSTRTSGNTGELFF
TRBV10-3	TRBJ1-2	CATVPGVGNVNYGYTF
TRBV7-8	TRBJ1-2	CASSLTTQGYNGYTF
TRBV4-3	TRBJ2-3	CASSQDEGRTDTQYF
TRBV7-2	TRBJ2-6	CASSRNSGANVLTF
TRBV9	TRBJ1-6	CASSRMTNSPLHF
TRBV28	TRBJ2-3	CASTLASGGADTQYF
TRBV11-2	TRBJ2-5	CASSLRGQGGETQYF
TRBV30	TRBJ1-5	CAWSANRDSIYSNQPQHF
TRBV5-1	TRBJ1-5	CASSLVPGQPQHF
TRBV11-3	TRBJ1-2	CASSHLEVAGNGYTF
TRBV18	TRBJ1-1	CASSPWQGVTEAFF
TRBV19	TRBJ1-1	CASSNQGVTEAFF